The following is a TCR beta chain sequence with its context. The antigen remains unidentified. Reverse transcription of roughly 0.5 to 1 ug RNA was performed with random hexamers. TCRdb itself ran the immunoSEQ multiplex PCR reads through MiXCR, one entry per CDR3 protein. In the table there are some 63,000 distinct CDR3 sequences, just under 95% of which are singletons. This entry comes from a study of CD8 T cells in Susac syndrome. The CDR3 covers 16 residues. Trimming cost V 0 bases and J 5 bases, with 14 bases left between them. The germline gives CDR1 LGHDT, CDR2 YNNKEL (reference sequence). The study's findings and limits: It was acknowledged in the study that the number of individuals who were included in its TCR sequencing and HLA analysis was relatively small.

The sequenced sample was CD8+ T cells from PBMCs. The origin of this receptor is a human donor with multiple sclerosis. The chain links TRBV3-1 to TRBJ2-1; D is unclear. CDR3 in amino acids: CASSQDPGFEDNEQFF. The CDR3 coding sequence is TGTGCCAGCAGCCAAGACCCCGGGTTTGAGGACAATGAGCAGTTCTTC.